Shown below are 16 T cell receptor beta chains from a single sample sequenced in a study of cytomegalovirus exposure and HLA in healthy donors (dated by TCRdb to the late 2010s). Libraries came from the immunoSEQ multiplex PCR assay. A mixture of 60 forward primers for TCR Vbeta segments and 13 reverse primers for TCR Jbeta segments was used in the multiplex PCR. TCRdb carries this immuneACCESS record with in-frame sequences only. Its versions omit some clonotypes, under half of them owing to an unresolved V gene in the studies checked, with the rest unexplained. The sample table holds some 180,000 clones, of which roughly four fifths were seen once. The top ten hold 2.9% of the sample. The sample comprised PBMCs. These receptor sequences come from a male donor in good health and CMV-seronegative.

The V and J genes are TRBV27 and TRBJ2-7; 8 nucleotides line up with TRBD1. The CDR3 contains 14 residues. Germline V gene lookup returns CDR1 MNHEY and CDR2 SMNVEV (reference sequence). Trimming cost V 5 bases and J 2 bases; bases outside gene matches: 5. The CDR3 sequence: CASSPGQGPYEQYF. Here the CDR3 DNA reads TGTGCCAGCAGTCCCGGACAGGGACCCTACGAGCAGTACTTC.

This chain links TRBV6-1 with TRBJ2-1; 7 positions agree with TRBD2. The germline V gene has CDR1 MNHNS and CDR2 SASEGT. The CDR3 covers 14 residues. Unmatched junction bases numbered 6, after V lost 6 bases and J lost 4 bases. The CDR3 here is CASSGASGYNEQFF. The CDR3 nucleotides read TGTGCCAGCAGCGGGGCTAGCGGTTACAATGAGCAGTTCTTC.

This clone has just one count. The chain is built from TRBV27 and TRBJ1-4, with TRBD1 matching over 10 bases. This CDR3 has 13 residues. The germline V gene encodes CDR1 MNHEY and CDR2 SMNVEV (reference sequence). The V segment lost 6 bases and the J segment 5 bases; nucleotides outside the gene matches: 0. This chain's CDR3 is CASRGQGNEKLFF. CDR3 DNA sequence: TGTGCCAGCAGGGGACAGGGGAATGAAAAACTGTTTTTT.

This chain links TRBV6-5 with TRBJ1-2; D perhaps matches TRBD1 (6 bases). Germline-derived CDR1 and CDR2 are MNHEY and SVGAGI. The CDR3 has 15 residues. Trimming removed 0 bases from V and 4 bases from J, with 12 bases in between. In DNA form, the CDR3 reads TGTGCCAGCAGTTACTCAGGGGTACAGGGCTATGGCTACACCTTC. Translating gives CASSYSGVQGYGYTF.

The chain combines TRBV19 with TRBJ1-6; 7 bases map to TRBD1. Trimming took 5 bases from V and 7 from J; bases not matched to a gene: 8. Germline V CDR1 and CDR2: LNHDA, SQIVND (reference sequence). CDR3 length equals 15 residues. CDR3 region: CASSLQTGSNSPLHF. The CDR3 DNA reads as TGTGCCAGTAGTCTTCAGACAGGGTCAAATTCACCCCTCCACTTT.

This clone was counted only a few times. The rearrangement uses TRBV6-5 and TRBJ1-1; D possibly corresponds to TRBD1 (5 bases). CDR3 size: 13 residues. The V end was cut by 0 bases, the J end by 11 bases, with 13 bases between. Germline V lookup: CDR1 MNHEY, CDR2 SVGAGI. The CDR3 loop is CASSYSQGARAFF. CDR3 sequence (DNA): TGTGCCAGCAGTTACTCGCAGGGTGCGCGGGCTTTCTTT.

About this clone itself: Sequence at one end of the junction differs from germline and may be a read error. The rearrangement links TRBV7-9 to TRBJ2-7; 7 nucleotides align to TRBD2. The germline gives CDR1 SEHNR, CDR2 FQNEAQ (reference sequence). This CDR3 has 15 amino acids. The CDR3 nucleotides are TGTTCCAGCAGCTCCCAGACTAGCACGAACTACGAGCAGTACTTC. The encoded protein is CSSSSQTSTNYEQYF.

The rearrangement uses TRBV30 and TRBJ1-6; no clear D gene. The CDR3 runs to 17 residues. Trimming removed 0 bases at V and 4 bases at J, with 16 bases between. Germline CDR1 is GTSNPN and CDR2 is SVGIG (reference sequence). CDR3 region: CAWSVLAGLGYNSPLHF. The CDR3 DNA is TGTGCCTGGAGTGTACTAGCGGGTCTGGGATATAATTCACCCCTCCACTTT.

The J gene is TRBJ2-1, the V gene TRBV4-3, with D possibly TRBD1 on 6 matching bases. The V end was cut by 0 bases, the J end by 5 bases, with 14 bases between. CDR1 and CDR2 from the germline V gene are LGHNA and YSLEER. This CDR3 region has 16 residues. The CDR3 reads CASSQDRTETDNEQFF. CDR3 in DNA: TGCGCCAGCAGCCAAGATCGGACAGAGACGGACAATGAGCAGTTCTTC.

This chain uses TRBV28 with TRBJ1-5; 7 positions match TRBD1. The CDR3 loop spans 14 amino acids. The V segment lost 6 bases and the J segment 4 bases; nucleotides outside the gene matches: 6. Looked up from germline, CDR1 is MDHEN and CDR2 is SYDVKM. The CDR3 loop reads CASRTPGGNQPQHF. As DNA, the CDR3 is TGTGCCAGCAGAACCCCAGGGGGTAATCAGCCCCAGCATTTT.

The genes are TRBV30 and TRBJ2-7; TRBD1 matches 10 bases. V gave up 3 bases and J gave up 7 bases; unmatched junction bases: 9. CDR3 length: 14 amino acids. CDR1 is GTSNPN and CDR2 is SVGIG in the germline V gene (reference sequence). The CDR3 DNA reads as TGTGCCTGGAGGTCGGGACAGGGGACGGGGGAGCAGTACTTC. Protein: CAWRSGQGTGEQYF.

The chain employs TRBV28 and TRBJ1-1; weak D call: TRBD1 (5 bases). V gave up 3 bases and J gave up 8 bases, with 13 bases separating them. CDR3 length: 13 amino acids. Germline values: CDR1 MDHEN, CDR2 SYDVKM. The DNA of the CDR3 is TGTGCCAGCAGTTTCCGACAGAGTCAAGAAGCTTTCTTT. Its protein product is CASSFRQSQEAFF.

This chain joins TRBV11-3 and TRBJ1-1; TRBD1 is a possible D gene (6 bases). V was clipped by 2 bases and J by 1 base, with 8 bases between them. The CDR3 runs to 14 residues. CDR1 is SGHNT and CDR2 is YENEEA in the germline V gene. CDR3 DNA sequence: TGTGCCAGCAGCTTAAGGGGGAAGAACACTGAAGCTTTCTTT. The encoded protein is CASSLRGKNTEAFF.

The gene calls are TRBV28 and TRBJ2-5, with TRBD2 matching over 9 bases. The CDR3 has 15 residues. In germline, CDR1 is MDHEN, CDR2 SYDVKM. With 2 bases clipped from V and 5 bases from J, the junction kept 6 bases outside the gene matches. CDR3: CASSLMREGPETQYF. In DNA form, the CDR3 reads TGTGCCAGCAGTTTAATGCGGGAGGGCCCTGAGACCCAGTACTTC.

The chain uses TRBV15 and TRBJ1-5; weak D call: TRBD1 (5 bases). Germline lookup yields CDR1 LNHNV and CDR2 YYDKDF (reference sequence). This CDR3 is built from 14 residues. V lost 1 base to trimming and J lost 4 bases, with 8 bases between them. Here the CDR3 DNA reads TGTGCCACCAGCAGAGGGGGGGGAAATCAGCCCCAGCATTTT. It encodes CATSRGGGNQPQHF.

A remark on this clone: At the DNA level, this CDR3 is encoded by other sequences in the same sample as well. V is TRBV29-1 and J is TRBJ2-3; 9 bases match TRBD1. Germline lookup yields CDR1 SQVTM and CDR2 ANQGSEA. J gave up 2 bases and V 3 bases, and 3 bases lay outside the gene matches. The CDR3 length is 14 residues. Here the CDR3 DNA reads TGCAGCGTTGAGGGACAGGGTTACACAGATACGCAGTATTTT. Its protein is CSVEGQGYTDTQYF.